The 2 T cell receptor beta chains given below trace back to one sample, sequenced in a study of response to subunit inactivated influenza vaccine. TCRdb re-analysed the RT-PCR reads in MiXCR, keeping a single row per CDR3 protein. The sample has about 240,000 distinct CDR3 sequences; over 9% are singletons. The specimen was non-naive T cells sorted from PBMCs, collected 14 to 15 days before vaccination. Receptors originate from a man in his forties or fifties who received an inactivated influenza vaccine.

In its sample, this clonotype was seen many times. The CDR3 sequence: CATTGYTEAFF. CDR3 coding DNA: TGTGCCACTACAGGCTACACTGAAGCTTTCTTT. The rearrangement uses TRBV6-2 or TRBV6-3 and TRBJ1-1; D is perhaps TRBD1 (5 bases). Germline V gene sequence: CDR1 MNHEY, CDR2 SVGEGT. The CDR3 consists of 11 residues. Trimming removed 10 bases from V and 3 bases from J, with 9 bases in between.

The chain employs TRBV4-3 and TRBJ2-1; D unresolved. From germline, CDR1 is LGHNA and CDR2 YSLEER. Trimming pared 0 bases from V and 6 bases from J, leaving 9 bases between. The CDR3 runs to 14 residues. The CDR3 nucleotides read TGCGCCAGCAGCCAAGAAAGGTGGGGCAATGAGCAGTTCTTC. Encoded protein: CASSQERWGNEQFF.